One T cell receptor (beta chain) is described in this entry. The clone's antigen remains unknown. Per-nucleotide qualities are absent, and no much larger clonotype sits a single base away. This sample was taken from a study of shared clonotypes between healthy human individuals (dated by TCRdb to 2019 to 2021). Regarding the complete study: The cohort comprised two women and a few men aged 18 to 49 years. Different laboratories and diverse techniques were used to prepare libraries and sequence TCR repertoires, to increase sequencing depth and limit assay-specific biases. Blood TCR repertoires of five healthy adults were deeply sequenced to estimate repertoire size and the extent of clonotype sharing between individuals. For each donor, CD4 naive and CD4 memory were each given three plates, CD8 naive was given two plates, and CD8 memory was given one plate. Between about 0.8 and 8.9 billion PBMCs per donor were obtained by leukapheresis. Study-level results and caveats: Incomplete sequencing was indicated by rarefaction of sorted-subset datasets, despite the large sequencing depth. Naive subsets generally had larger estimated clonotype richness than memory subsets. When several donors were compared, the shared fraction of clonotypes was roughly 4.8% for naive CD4, more than 3% for naive CD8, more than 2% for memory CD4, and 0.4% for memory CD8. Because the study included a small number of donors, the genetic and exposure-history diversity represented was limited. Compared with non-shared clonotypes, the clonotypes found in all four sorted-subset donors had higher generation probabilities. Sampling was restricted to blood, and TCR repertoires in tissue are likely to differ from TCR repertoires in blood. Pairwise subsampling indicated that sequencing depth was expected to affect the degree of clonotype sharing among donors.

Using the deep immunoSEQ assay, TCR CDR3 regions were amplified from genomic DNA by multiplex PCR. Genomic DNA extracted from each cell subset was distributed evenly over all wells of several immunoSEQ 96-well plates, and each plate served as one replicate. Each replicate PCR for sorted subsets received around 210 ng genomic DNA, equal to 30,000 or so T cell genomes. Purified libraries were quantified with a Qubit 3.0 fluorometer, sized on a Bioanalyzer 2100, and re-quantified with the KAPA Library Quantification kit. Every immunoSEQ 96-well plate was sequenced on a separate single-read 150-cycle Illumina NextSeq 550 flow cell. For the original study's pipeline: Because the immunoSEQ output included only junctional sequences and no quality scores, the filtering could not be the same as the filtering used for full-length reads. To assign V/J genes and CDR3, sequences were annotated using PyIR, a Python wrapper for IgBLAST v1.9, with IMGT germline references. Any read was removed if the V/J assignment was weak (E-value above 1e-6), the CDR3 was missing, or the read contained stop codons, out-of-frame junctions, or ambiguous translated residues. V3J clonotypes were defined as sequences sharing the same inferred V gene, J gene, and CDR3 amino acid sequence. The percentage overlap between two repertoires was calculated by dividing the number of shared unique clonotypes by the size of the smaller repertoire. Richness of each repertoire was evaluated using RTK rarefaction, the Chao1 estimator, and Recon v2.1 estimates of unobserved clonotypes. For all TCRbeta clonotypes obtained by the gDNA method from a few donors, generation probabilities were computed with OLGA. TCRdb retrieved this table from immuneACCESS and kept in-frame rearrangements only. Not all clones are present; in checked studies, unresolved V genes account for under half, and no reason is known for the remainder. Clone size and V and J calls were adopted from that table, with D and trimming inferred from the DNA. This sample gives a few million clones in total; 90% to 95% of them show up just once. The top ten hold over 0.12% of the sample.

From the cysteine up to the phenylalanine, the CDR3 has a length of 15 residues. Only CDR3 DNA remains: 45 bases, in frame from the first base. The junction carries 15 bases between V and J, which are trimmed by 5 bases and 1 base respectively. CDR1 and CDR2, per the germline V gene, are SGHTA and FQGNSA. Donors were healthy HIV-negative adults with no recently reported acute infections or vaccinations. Every donor was a Caucasian adult residing in Nashville, Tennessee, USA. CD4+ T cells were enriched by magnetic negative selection, after which naive cells were positively selected on CD45RA and the negative fraction was taken as the memory subset. Blood was obtained by leukapheresis, after which PBMCs were separated by Ficoll-Histopaque density gradient centrifugation and cryopreserved in liquid nitrogen vapor phase. Analytical flow cytometry was used to check the purity and quantity of every magnetically sorted T cell population. From each sorted fraction, genomic DNA was isolated and quantified by UV absorbance on a Nanodrop 2000c.

The specimen sequenced was naive CD4+ T cells sorted from blood. The meaning of the sample's cell subset or site label: CD45RA+ positively selected. The receptor chain draws on TRBV7-2 and TRBJ2-7, and possibly TRBD2, on 6 matching bases. The receptor was isolated from a man younger than 35 in good health. The DNA sequence reads TGTGCCAGCAGCCGTACTAATAGCGGTTCCTACGAGCAGTACTTC. It encodes CASSRTNSGSYEQYF.